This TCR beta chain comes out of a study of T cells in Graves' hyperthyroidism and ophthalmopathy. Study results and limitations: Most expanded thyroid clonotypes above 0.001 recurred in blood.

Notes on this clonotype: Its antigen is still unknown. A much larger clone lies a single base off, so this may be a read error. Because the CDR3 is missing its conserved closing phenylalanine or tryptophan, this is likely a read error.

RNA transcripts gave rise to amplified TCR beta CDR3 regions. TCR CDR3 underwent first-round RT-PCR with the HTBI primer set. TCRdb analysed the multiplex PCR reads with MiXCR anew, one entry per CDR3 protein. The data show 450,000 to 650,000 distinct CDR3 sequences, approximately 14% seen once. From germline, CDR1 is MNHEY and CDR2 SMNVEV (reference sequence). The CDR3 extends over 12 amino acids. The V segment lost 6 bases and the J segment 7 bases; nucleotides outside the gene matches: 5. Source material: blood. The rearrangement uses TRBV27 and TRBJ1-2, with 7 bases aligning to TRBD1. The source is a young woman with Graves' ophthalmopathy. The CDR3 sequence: CASRAGGVGYTL. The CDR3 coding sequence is TGTGCCAGCAGAGCAGGGGGAGTTGGCTACACCCTC.